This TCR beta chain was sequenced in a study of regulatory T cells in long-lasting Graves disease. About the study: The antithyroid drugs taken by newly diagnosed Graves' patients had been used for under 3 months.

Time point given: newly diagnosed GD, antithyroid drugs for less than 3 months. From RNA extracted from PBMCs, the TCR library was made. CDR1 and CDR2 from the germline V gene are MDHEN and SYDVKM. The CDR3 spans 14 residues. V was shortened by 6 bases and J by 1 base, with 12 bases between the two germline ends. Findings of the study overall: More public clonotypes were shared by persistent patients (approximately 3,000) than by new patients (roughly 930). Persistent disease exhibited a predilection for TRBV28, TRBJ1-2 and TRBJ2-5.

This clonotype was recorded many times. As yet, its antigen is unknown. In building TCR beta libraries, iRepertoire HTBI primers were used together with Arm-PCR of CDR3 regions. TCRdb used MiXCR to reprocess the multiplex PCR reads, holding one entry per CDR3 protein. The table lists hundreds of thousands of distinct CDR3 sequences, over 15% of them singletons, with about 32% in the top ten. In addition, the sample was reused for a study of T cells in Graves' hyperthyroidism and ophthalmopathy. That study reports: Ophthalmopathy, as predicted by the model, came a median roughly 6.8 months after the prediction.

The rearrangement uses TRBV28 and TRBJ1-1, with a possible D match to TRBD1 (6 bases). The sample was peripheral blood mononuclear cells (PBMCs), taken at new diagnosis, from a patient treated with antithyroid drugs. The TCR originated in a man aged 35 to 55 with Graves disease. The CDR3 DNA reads TGTGCCAGCAGAACCTGGGGGCGGAACACTGAAGCTTTCTTT. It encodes CASRTWGRNTEAFF.